This TCR beta chain emerged from a study of T cell responses to AZD1222 COVID-19 vaccine. Germline assignment: CDR1 PRHDT and CDR2 FYEKMQ (reference sequence). The CDR3 has 17 amino acids. V trimming: 7 bases; J trimming: 5 bases; junction bases outside the gene matches: 16. Assay used: immunoSEQ multiplex PCR; TCRdb lists only in-frame clones, some missing. Counted here are 250,000 to 300,000 clones, approximately 94% occurring once; the ten biggest clones make up 0.5% to 0.7%. This chain joins TRBV13 and TRBJ2-1, with 8 bases aligning to TRBD1. The TCR originated in an adult who received the AZD1222 COVID-19 vaccine. The specimen was peripheral blood, collected 28 days after the second AZD1222 dose. The CDR3 sequence is CASILPGQVPTNNEQFF. In DNA form, the CDR3 reads TGTGCCAGCATTCTACCGGGACAGGTACCGACAAACAATGAGCAGTTCTTC. The full variable domain, completed using reference TRBV13 and TRBJ2-1, is AAGVIQSPRHLIKEKRETATLKCYPIPRHDTVYWYQQGPGQDPQFLISFYEKMQSDKGSIPDRFSAQQFSDYHSELNMSSLELGDSALYFCASILPGQVPTNNEQFFGPGTRLTVL.